Shown below are 27 T cell receptor beta chains from a single sample sequenced in a study of T cells after yellow fever vaccination. TCRdb reprocessed the 5' RACE reads via MiXCR and lists one record per CDR3 protein. The sample shows more than 110,000 distinct CDR3 sequences, under 7% of them seen only once. Sequences were derived from CD4+ T cells sorted from PBMCs, sampled 10 days after the yellow fever booster vaccination. The receptors derive from a man younger than 40 who received the YFV17D yellow fever vaccine.

The table lists this clonotype with a few counts. CDR3 residues: CASSVELHSGANVLTF. CDR3 DNA: TGTGCCAGCAGCGTCGAACTGCACTCTGGGGCCAACGTCCTGACTTTC. The chain joins TRBV9 to TRBJ2-6; D uncertain. The CDR3 is 16 amino acids. Between the trimmed V and J ends, which lost 2 bases and 0 bases, there was a span of 9 bases. CDR1 and CDR2 from the germline V gene are SGDLS and YYNGEE.

This clonotype has ten or more counts. The chain recombines TRBV2 with TRBJ2-3; D not certain. The V gene's germline CDR1 is SNHLY and CDR2 FYNNEI. V was pared by 7 bases and J by 2 bases, with 10 bases between. This CDR3 contains 13 residues. CDR3 loop: CASTFQATDTQYF. In DNA, the CDR3 is TGTGCCAGCACCTTCCAAGCCACAGATACGCAGTATTTT.

In its sample, this clonotype was seen many times. This chain connects TRBV12-3 or TRBV12-4 to TRBJ2-1; 9 bases map to TRBD2. CDR3 size: 16 residues. V shed 3 bases, J shed 8 bases, and the junction held 11 bases outside the gene matches. CDR3 coding DNA: TGTGCCAGCAGTTTTTTGGCTAGCGGGATTCCTCATGAGCAGTTCTTC. Protein product: CASSFLASGIPHEQFF.

This clonotype was counted at least ten times. V usage is TRBV2 and J usage is TRBJ2-5; a weak D match, TRBD2 (5 bases). V lost 6 bases, J lost 5 bases, and 13 bases lay in between. This CDR3 contains 13 residues. From germline, CDR1 is SNHLY and CDR2 FYNNEI. CDR3 residues: CASRADIVETQYF. CDR3 nucleotides: TGTGCCAGCAGAGCGGATATAGTGGAGACCCAGTACTTC. The variable domain in full, completed from reference TRBV2 and TRBJ2-5, reads EPEVTQTPSHQVTQMGQEVILRCVPISNHLYFYWYRQILGQKVEFLVSFYNNEISEKSEIFDDQFSVERPDGSNFTLKIRSTKLEDSAMYFCASRADIVETQYFGPGTRLLVL.

V is TRBV7-9 and J is TRBJ2-3; a possible D gene is TRBD1 (5 bases). Trimming stripped 1 base from V and 4 bases from J, with 12 bases between. This CDR3 has 15 residues. In germline, CDR1 is SEHNR, CDR2 FQNEAQ (reference sequence). CDR3 amino acids: CASSLGQGSPDTQYF. DNA for the CDR3: TGTGCCAGCAGCTTAGGGCAGGGATCCCCAGATACGCAGTATTTT.

This clonotype was counted ten times or more. The genes are TRBV5-1 and TRBJ2-1; 8 bases agree with TRBD2. Trimming removed 2 bases from V and 7 bases from J; junction bases left unmatched: 8. Looked up from germline, CDR1 is SGHRS and CDR2 is YFSETQ. This CDR3 has 15 amino acids. The CDR3 is CASSLAGVGENEQFF. Here the CDR3 DNA reads TGCGCCAGCAGCTTAGCGGGAGTAGGTGAGAATGAGCAGTTCTTC.

At least ten counts were recorded for this clonotype. The genes are TRBV20-1 and TRBJ2-1; TRBD1 might be the D (6 bases). Germline assignment: CDR1 DFQATT and CDR2 SNEGSKA (reference sequence). The CDR3 runs to 14 residues. With 3 bases removed from V and 7 bases from J, the gap between germline ends came to 16 bases. The CDR3 DNA is TGCAGTGCTAGTTCCCCCCAGAGGGGGAATGAGCAGTTCTTC. Translating it yields CSASSPQRGNEQFF.

This clonotype was seen at least ten times. J is TRBJ2-1 and V is TRBV20-1; no definite D call. Deletions cut 3 bases from V and 1 base from J, with 7 bases between. The CDR3 length is 13 residues. Germline CDR1 and CDR2: DFQATT and SNEGSKA (reference sequence). CDR3 nucleotide sequence: TGCAGTGCTAGGTGGGTTTCCTACAATGAGCAGTTCTTC. It encodes CSARWVSYNEQFF.

There are many counts of this clonotype. The rearrangement links TRBV6-5 to TRBJ1-4; D is unclear. In germline, CDR1 is MNHEY, CDR2 SVGAGI. The CDR3 is 14 amino acids. Deletions cut 4 bases from V and 7 bases from J, with 13 bases between. The CDR3 DNA reads as TGTGCCAGCAGTTTCCAATCCTGGGGTGAAAAACTGTTTTTT. It codes for CASSFQSWGEKLFF.

The sample holds many counts of this clonotype. J is TRBJ1-1 and V is TRBV18; possible D gene TRBD1, 5 bases. The CDR3 is 14 amino acids. The V and J ends lost 2 bases and 0 bases respectively, with 7 bases between them. Germline CDR1 is KGHSH and CDR2 is LQKENI. CDR3 sequence: CASSPSGLNTEAFF. In nucleotides, the CDR3 is TGTGCCAGCTCACCATCAGGGCTGAACACTGAAGCTTTCTTT.

The chain has TRBV6-2 or TRBV6-3 and TRBJ1-5; D uncertain. This CDR3 region has 14 residues. Germline V gives CDR1 MNHEY, CDR2 SVGEGT. V lost 2 bases to trimming and J lost 3 bases, with 8 bases between them. The DNA for the CDR3 is TGTGCCAGCAGTTACGCTACAAACAATCAGCCCCAGCATTTT. This gives the protein CASSYATNNQPQHF.

This clonotype was detected ten times or more. The rearrangement joins TRBV5-4 to TRBJ2-7; D is unclear. This CDR3 has 14 amino acids. Germline V gives CDR1 SGHNT, CDR2 YYREEE (reference sequence). V lost 2 bases and J lost 2, with 11 bases in between. The CDR3 spells CASSLVRQPYEQYF. The CDR3, as DNA: TGTGCCAGCAGCTTAGTACGCCAGCCCTACGAGCAGTACTTC.

This clonotype was counted ten times or more. V usage is TRBV19 and J usage is TRBJ2-2; TRBD1 agrees at 10 bases. Trimming cost V 5 bases and J 6 bases; bases outside gene matches: 6. The CDR3 contains 15 residues. Germline loops: CDR1 LNHDA, CDR2 SQIVND (reference sequence). The CDR3 loop is CASSVGQGRPGELFF. The CDR3 DNA sequence: TGTGCCAGTAGTGTGGGACAGGGGCGCCCCGGGGAGCTGTTTTTT.

This clonotype occurred many times. The J gene is TRBJ2-3, the V gene TRBV20-1; TRBD2 is a possible D gene (5 bases). CDR3 length: 15 residues. V was trimmed by 0 bases and J by 6 bases, leaving 16 bases between them. CDR1 is DFQATT and CDR2 is SNEGSKA in the germline V gene (reference sequence). CDR3 bases: TGCAGTGCTAGAGATCTGAGGGATTGGGAGGATACGCAGTATTTT. Its protein is CSARDLRDWEDTQYF.

The sample holds many counts of this clonotype. This sequence joins TRBV9 and TRBJ2-3, with 7 bases matching TRBD1. The CDR3 runs 13 residues. With 3 bases clipped from V and 9 bases from J, the junction kept 7 bases outside the gene matches. The V gene's germline CDR1 is SGDLS and CDR2 YYNGEE. Here the CDR3 reads CASSEDRVLTQYF. The CDR3 nucleotides are TGTGCCAGCAGCGAAGACAGGGTTTTAACGCAGTATTTT.

Ten or more counts support this clonotype. The genes are TRBV7-6 and TRBJ1-3; D not resolved. From germline, CDR1 is SGHVS and CDR2 FNYEAQ. The CDR3 covers 16 residues. The V end was cut by 0 bases, the J end by 4 bases, with 13 bases between. The CDR3 sequence: CASSLAVMGIGNTIYF. In DNA, the CDR3 is TGTGCCAGCAGCTTAGCGGTGATGGGGATAGGAAACACCATATATTTT.

This clonotype was observed many times. CDR3 region: CSARDALAGFDEQFF. CDR3 sequence (DNA): TGCAGTGCTAGAGATGCTCTAGCGGGATTCGATGAGCAGTTCTTC. The chain carries TRBV20-1 and TRBJ2-1, with 9 bases that match TRBD2. CDR3 length equals 15 residues. Per germline, CDR1 DFQATT and CDR2 SNEGSKA (reference sequence). V was clipped by 0 bases and J by 8 bases; unmatched bases: 8.

This clonotype was observed many times. The chain recombines TRBV11-2 with TRBJ1-4; 10 bases are shared with TRBD1. CDR1 is SGHAT, CDR2 FQNNGV, per germline. The V gene end was trimmed by 5 bases and the J gene end by 7 bases; junction bases not matched to a gene: 4. This CDR3 is 14 amino acids long. The CDR3 protein is CASSEGTGVEKLFF. The CDR3 nucleotides read TGTGCCAGCAGCGAAGGGACAGGGGTTGAAAAACTGTTTTTT. Filled out from reference TRBV11-2 and TRBJ1-4, the complete variable domain reads EAGVAQSPRYKIIEKRQSVAFWCNPISGHATLYWYQQILGQGPKLLIQFQNNGVVDDSQLPKDRFSAERLKGVDSTLKIQPAKLEDSAVYLCASSEGTGVEKLFFGSGTQLSVL.

This clonotype was found many times. The chain is built from TRBV20-1 and TRBJ2-1; possible D gene TRBD2, 5 bases. The CDR3 length is 14 residues. Trimming removed 3 bases at V and 2 bases at J, with 11 bases between. CDR1 and CDR2 from the germline V gene are DFQATT and SNEGSKA (reference sequence). CDR3 DNA: TGCAGTGCTAGCGAACCGGGAACCTACAATGAGCAGTTCTTC. Encoded protein: CSASEPGTYNEQFF.

The table lists this clonotype with many counts. V is TRBV12-3 or TRBV12-4 and J is TRBJ2-7, with D uncertain. Deletions cut 0 bases from V and 2 bases from J, with 8 bases between. The CDR3 totals 14 residues. DNA for the CDR3: TGTGCCAGCAGTTTAGCGCTGGCAACCTACGAGCAGTACTTC. Translating gives CASSLALATYEQYF.

This clonotype was detected many times. The rearrangement links TRBV29-1 to TRBJ2-7; D may match TRBD1 or TRBD2 (5 bases each). Between the trimmed V and J ends, which lost 7 bases and 7 bases, there was a span of 17 bases. From germline, CDR1 is SQVTM and CDR2 ANQGSEA. The CDR3 runs to 12 residues. The DNA of the CDR3 is TGCAGCGCCGGGACCCTTCTGGGGGAGCAGTACTTC. This encodes CSAGTLLGEQYF.

This clonotype was counted only a few times. This chain links TRBV6-5 with TRBJ2-5; 11 nucleotides line up with TRBD2. Germline CDR1 MNHEY, CDR2 SVGAGI. The CDR3 has 15 residues. Germline trimming cut 2 bases from V and 3 bases from J; bases unmatched to any gene: 2. CDR3 loop: CASSYLGLAEETQYF. The CDR3 DNA sequence: TGTGCCAGCAGTTACCTGGGACTAGCGGAAGAGACCCAGTACTTC.

This clonotype was detected ten times or more. This chain connects TRBV29-1 to TRBJ2-5; TRBD2 agrees at 12 bases. Germline values: CDR1 SQVTM, CDR2 ANQGSEA. V shed 7 bases and J 4 bases; nucleotides not matched to a gene: 1. This CDR3 comprises 12 residues. The CDR3 region has the DNA TGCAGCGGACTAGCGGGAGCAGAGACCCAGTACTTC. Translating it yields CSGLAGAETQYF.

This clonotype has a count of ten or more. The V gene is TRBV29-1, the J gene TRBJ2-6; no clear D. V lost 7 bases and J 0 bases, leaving 13 bases between the germline ends. The length of the CDR3 is 15 residues. The V gene's germline CDR1 is SQVTM and CDR2 ANQGSEA. The CDR3 sequence: CSAAAGSSGANVLTF. CDR3 DNA: TGCAGCGCGGCAGCCGGAAGCTCTGGGGCCAACGTCCTGACTTTC.

This clonotype was detected many times. The chain has TRBV5-5 and TRBJ2-1; 10 bases agree with TRBD2. Germline values: CDR1 SGHKS, CDR2 YYEKEE (reference sequence). The J segment lost 4 bases and the V segment lost 3 bases, leaving 13 bases of the junction unmatched. The CDR3 has 18 amino acids. CDR3 sequence reads: CASSSRGGTSGVYNEQFF. The CDR3 coding sequence is TGTGCCAGCAGCTCCCGCGGGGGCACTAGCGGGGTGTACAATGAGCAGTTCTTC.

This clonotype showed up many times. This chain uses TRBV14 with TRBJ1-4; D gene uncertain. Germline CDR1 and CDR2: SGHDN and FVKESK. Trimming stripped 1 base from V and 13 bases from J, with 7 bases between. There are 11 residues in the CDR3. Here the CDR3 DNA reads TGTGCCAGCAGCCAAGCCGGAGGACTGTTTTTT. It is translated as CASSQAGGLFF.

This clonotype was picked up many times. The V gene is TRBV5-1, the J gene TRBJ2-7; 8 bases are a match to TRBD2. The CDR3 spans 15 residues. V lost 4 bases to trimming and J lost 5 bases; unmatched junction nucleotides: 11. Germline-derived CDR1 and CDR2 are SGHRS and YFSETQ. The CDR3 is CASSLSGALQDEQYF. CDR3 sequence (DNA): TGCGCCAGCAGCCTTAGCGGGGCCCTCCAAGACGAGCAGTACTTC.